The sequence of this TCR beta chain was determined in a study of CD8 T cells in ankylosing spondylitis. Study-wide results and limits: Significant enrichment of disease-linked clones was reported in matched ankylosing spondylitis synovial fluid. Typical of ankylosing spondylitis blood, it appeared, was a TCR beta motif of roughly eight highly homologous variants. Some of these motif variants have turned up before, in reports on reactive arthritis synovial fluid and blood.

A word on this clonotype: Its specificity is unknown.

Libraries for TCR beta were made by quantitative 5'-RACE with molecular barcodes. TCRdb reanalysed the 5' RACE reads using MiXCR and keeps one entry per CDR3 protein. Among 250,000 to 350,000 distinct CDR3 sequences listed, about 20% were seen once. The source is a male donor with ankylosing spondylitis or in good health (not recorded which). Material: blood, either unsorted or a sorted T cell fraction (not recorded which).

The CDR3 loop reads CASSLAAGFGANVLTF. The CDR3 nucleotides are TGCGCCAGCAGCTTGGCCGCGGGCTTTGGGGCCAACGTCCTGACTTTC. V gene TRBV5-1 combines with J gene TRBJ2-6; TRBD2 is a possible D gene (5 bases). The CDR3 extends over 16 amino acids. Trimming stripped 0 bases from V and 3 bases from J, with 10 bases between. Per germline, CDR1 SGHRS and CDR2 YFSETQ.